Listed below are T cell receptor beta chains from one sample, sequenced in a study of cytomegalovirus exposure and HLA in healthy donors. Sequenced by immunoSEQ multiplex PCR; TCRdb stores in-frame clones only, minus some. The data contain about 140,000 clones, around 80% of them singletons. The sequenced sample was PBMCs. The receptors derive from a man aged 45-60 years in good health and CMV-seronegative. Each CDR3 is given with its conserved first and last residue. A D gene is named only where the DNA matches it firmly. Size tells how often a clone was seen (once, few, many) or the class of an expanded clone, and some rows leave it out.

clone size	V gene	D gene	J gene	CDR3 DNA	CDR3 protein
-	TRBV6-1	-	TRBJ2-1	TGTGCCAGCCGGCAGGGAGGAGGCAATGAGCAGTTCTTC	CASRQGGGNEQFF
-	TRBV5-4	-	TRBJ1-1	TGTGCCAGCAGCAGGGGGGGTGAGGGCGGAAACACTGAAGCTTTCTTT	CASSRGGEGGNTEAFF
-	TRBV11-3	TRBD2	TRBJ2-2	TGTGCCAGCAGCCGGGGGGGCCTGGACACCGGGGAGCTGTTTTTT	CASSRGGLDTGELFF
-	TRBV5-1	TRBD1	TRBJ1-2	TGCGCCAGCAGCTTGCTTTCGGGACAGGGAAACTATGGCTACACCTTC	CASSLLSGQGNYGYTF
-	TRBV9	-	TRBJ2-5	TGTGCCAGCAGCCCCCGGGACTCACAGAGGGGAGAGACCCAGTACTTC	CASSPRDSQRGETQYF
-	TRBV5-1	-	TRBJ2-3	TGCGCCAGCAACCCTGGGGGGACTGGGGGAGATACGCAGTATTTT	CASNPGGTGGDTQYF
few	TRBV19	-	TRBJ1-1	TGTGCCACTAAACGGGGTTTGGACACTGAAGCTTTCTTT	CATKRGLDTEAFF
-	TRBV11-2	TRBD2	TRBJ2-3	TGTGCCAGCAGCTTAGACCTAGCGGGGTCCACAGATACGCAGTATTTT	CASSLDLAGSTDTQYF
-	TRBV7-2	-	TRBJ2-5	TGTGCCAGCAGCTCGGGGTCGGTGGCAAAAGAGACCCAGTACTTC	CASSSGSVAKETQYF
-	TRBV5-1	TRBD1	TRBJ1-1	TGCGCCAGCAGCCTTAGACAGGGGCAGAACACTGAAGCTTTCTTT	CASSLRQGQNTEAFF
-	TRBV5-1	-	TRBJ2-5	TGCGCCAGCAGGGAGTCTTTTCAAGAGACCCAGTACTTC	CASRESFQETQYF
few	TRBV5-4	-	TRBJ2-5	TGTGCCAGCAGCTTCGAGACAACACCGGAGACCCAGTACTTC	CASSFETTPETQYF
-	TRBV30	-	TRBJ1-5	TGTGCCTGGAGTGTGGGCATCGGCAGCAATCAGCCCCAGCATTTT	CAWSVGIGSNQPQHF